This is a list of T cell receptor beta chains from one sample in a study of cytomegalovirus exposure and HLA in healthy donors. Only in-frame clones appear in the TCRdb table, and some are missing; sequencing was by immunoSEQ multiplex PCR. The data show 190,000 or so clones, about four fifths seen once. The specimen sequenced was PBMCs. The receptor set was obtained from a boy aged 2-15 years in good health and CMV-seronegative. The CDR3 runs from the conserved cysteine through the conserved F or W. D genes are given only for firm matches. The size field is filled for only some rows; it gives once, few, many or a size class.

v_gene: TRBV15
abundance: -
d_gene: TRBD1
j_gene: TRBJ2-7
CDR3nt: TGTGCCACCAGCAGAGATAGGGACAGGGGCCCCTACGAGCAGTACTTC
CDR3aa: CATSRDRDRGPYEQYF

v_gene: TRBV11-1
abundance: -
d_gene: TRBD1
j_gene: TRBJ2-5
CDR3nt: TGTGCCAGCAGCTCTTCAGGGGGCTCGCAAGAGACCCAGTACTTC
CDR3aa: CASSSSGGSQETQYF

v_gene: TRBV5-1
abundance: -
d_gene: TRBD1
j_gene: TRBJ2-1
CDR3nt: TGCGCCAGCAGCTTGGGACAGGGGGCGTTCAATGAGCAGTTCTTC
CDR3aa: CASSLGQGAFNEQFF

v_gene: TRBV19
abundance: -
d_gene: -
j_gene: TRBJ1-3
CDR3nt: TGTGCCAGTAGTTGGCCTTCTGGAAACACCATATATTTT
CDR3aa: CASSWPSGNTIYF

v_gene: TRBV29-1
abundance: -
d_gene: -
j_gene: TRBJ2-3
CDR3nt: TGCAGCGTTGTCGGGGAACGCACAGATACGCAGTATTTT
CDR3aa: CSVVGERTDTQYF

v_gene: TRBV7-3
abundance: -
d_gene: TRBD2
j_gene: TRBJ2-6
CDR3nt: TGTGCCAGCAGCTTACTAGCGGGGGCCCGCGCCGGGGCCAACGTCCTGACTTTC
CDR3aa: CASSLLAGARAGANVLTF

v_gene: TRBV7-2
abundance: -
d_gene: -
j_gene: TRBJ1-1
CDR3nt: TGTGCCAGCAGCTATCAGGGGACGAACACTGAAGCTTTCTTT
CDR3aa: CASSYQGTNTEAFF

v_gene: TRBV27
abundance: -
d_gene: TRBD1
j_gene: TRBJ2-7
CDR3nt: TGTGCCAGCAGTCCCCGGACAGGGGGTTACGAGCAGTACTTC
CDR3aa: CASSPRTGGYEQYF

v_gene: TRBV7-2
abundance: -
d_gene: TRBD2
j_gene: TRBJ2-3
CDR3nt: TGTGCCAGCAGTCCGACTAGCGGGGGGTCCCCAGATACGCAGTATTTT
CDR3aa: CASSPTSGGSPDTQYF

v_gene: TRBV6-4
abundance: -
d_gene: -
j_gene: TRBJ1-5
CDR3nt: TGTGCCAGCAGTGACTTATTCTTTGAGCCCCAGCATTTT
CDR3aa: CASSDLFFEPQHF

v_gene: TRBV20-1
abundance: once
d_gene: -
j_gene: TRBJ1-2
CDR3nt: TGCAGTGCCCGTCAGGCCTATGGCTACACCTTC
CDR3aa: CSARQAYGYTF

v_gene: TRBV5-4
abundance: -
d_gene: -
j_gene: TRBJ2-2
CDR3nt: TGTGCCAGCAGCTCCCCCGCCAGGGCTTCCGGGGAGCTGTTTTTT
CDR3aa: CASSSPARASGELFF

v_gene: TRBV11-2
abundance: -
d_gene: -
j_gene: TRBJ1-3
CDR3nt: TGTGCCAGCAGCTCTCAGGGTATGCGCGGAAACACCATATATTTT
CDR3aa: CASSSQGMRGNTIYF

v_gene: TRBV7-6
abundance: -
d_gene: -
j_gene: TRBJ2-2
CDR3nt: TGTGCCAGCAGCTTATTGCCTATCCCCGGGGAGCTGTTTTTT
CDR3aa: CASSLLPIPGELFF

v_gene: TRBV5-1
abundance: once
d_gene: TRBD1
j_gene: TRBJ1-2
CDR3nt: TGCGCCAGCAGCGGCGGACAGGGGACAGCTCCTCTCTATGGCTACACCTTC
CDR3aa: CASSGGQGTAPLYGYTF

v_gene: TRBV6-5
abundance: -
d_gene: TRBD1
j_gene: TRBJ2-7
CDR3nt: TGTGCCAGCAGTCACGGACAGGGGGCGTGGGAGCAGTACTTC
CDR3aa: CASSHGQGAWEQYF

v_gene: TRBV19
abundance: -
d_gene: -
j_gene: TRBJ2-3
CDR3nt: TGTGCCAGTAGTATGTACAGGGGCACAGATACGCAGTATTTT
CDR3aa: CASSMYRGTDTQYF

v_gene: TRBV18
abundance: -
d_gene: -
j_gene: TRBJ1-5
CDR3nt: TGTGCCAGCTCACCACCCGTAGGGGAGCCCCAGCATTTT
CDR3aa: CASSPPVGEPQHF

v_gene: TRBV18
abundance: -
d_gene: TRBD1
j_gene: TRBJ2-7
CDR3nt: TGTGCCAGCTCACCTGACAGGGTGAGGGGTGAGCAGTACTTC
CDR3aa: CASSPDRVRGEQYF

v_gene: TRBV5-1
abundance: -
d_gene: TRBD2
j_gene: TRBJ2-1
CDR3nt: TGCGCCAGCAGCTTGGAGCGGGGAGTATACAATGAGCAGTTCTTC
CDR3aa: CASSLERGVYNEQFF

v_gene: TRBV7-9
abundance: -
d_gene: -
j_gene: TRBJ2-5
CDR3nt: TGTGCCAGCCGCTCCTGGGGGGTCGGGCAAGAGACCCAGTACTTC
CDR3aa: CASRSWGVGQETQYF

v_gene: TRBV18
abundance: -
d_gene: TRBD1
j_gene: TRBJ2-3
CDR3nt: TGTGCCAGCTCGACAGGGGGAGATACGCAGTATTTT
CDR3aa: CASSTGGDTQYF

v_gene: TRBV18
abundance: -
d_gene: TRBD2
j_gene: TRBJ2-7
CDR3nt: TGTGCCAGCTCACCACCAAGCGGGAGCTCCTACGAGCAGTACTTC
CDR3aa: CASSPPSGSSYEQYF

v_gene: TRBV6-5
abundance: -
d_gene: -
j_gene: TRBJ2-1
CDR3nt: TGTGCCAGCAGTTGGTCTGTCGGGGGTTGGGATGAGCAGTTCTTC
CDR3aa: CASSWSVGGWDEQFF

v_gene: TRBV7-9
abundance: once
d_gene: -
j_gene: TRBJ1-1
CDR3nt: TGTGCCAGCAGATCCTCCAGGGGTGACAAAACTGAAGCTTTCTTT
CDR3aa: CASRSSRGDKTEAFF

v_gene: TRBV4-2
abundance: -
d_gene: TRBD1
j_gene: TRBJ1-2
CDR3nt: TGTGCCAGCAGCCTGCGTTCCCCAACTGGGACAGCTAACTATGGCTACACCTTC
CDR3aa: CASSLRSPTGTANYGYTF

v_gene: TRBV5-1
abundance: once
d_gene: -
j_gene: TRBJ1-2
CDR3nt: TGCGCCAGCAGCCAGGCCCAGGGGTTGCATGCCGGCTACACCTTC
CDR3aa: CASSQAQGLHAGYTF

v_gene: TRBV27
abundance: -
d_gene: TRBD1
j_gene: TRBJ2-7
CDR3nt: TGTGCCAGCAGTTTCGTCGCCGACAGGGCAGTGGATCAGTACTTC
CDR3aa: CASSFVADRAVDQYF

v_gene: TRBV27
abundance: -
d_gene: TRBD1
j_gene: TRBJ1-4
CDR3nt: TGTGCCAGCAGCTCTCCGGGACAGGGGATTGAAAAACTGTTTTTT
CDR3aa: CASSSPGQGIEKLFF

v_gene: TRBV7-6
abundance: -
d_gene: TRBD2
j_gene: TRBJ2-3
CDR3nt: TGTGCCAGCAGCTTACCTGAGGCCGGCGGGGGGAGCACAGATACGCAGTATTTT
CDR3aa: CASSLPEAGGGSTDTQYF

v_gene: TRBV4-3
abundance: -
d_gene: -
j_gene: TRBJ1-6
CDR3nt: TGCGCCAGCAGCCAAGATACGAGGAATTCACCCCTCCACTTT
CDR3aa: CASSQDTRNSPLHF

v_gene: TRBV6-5
abundance: -
d_gene: -
j_gene: TRBJ2-3
CDR3nt: TGTGCCAGCAGTTCGACAGGAGATACGCAGTATTTT
CDR3aa: CASSSTGDTQYF

v_gene: TRBV4-2
abundance: few
d_gene: TRBD1
j_gene: TRBJ2-7
CDR3nt: TGTGCCAGCAGCCAAAGACAGGGGACCACCTACGAGCAGTACTTC
CDR3aa: CASSQRQGTTYEQYF

v_gene: TRBV25-1
abundance: -
d_gene: -
j_gene: TRBJ2-3
CDR3nt: TGTGCCAGCAGTGAATTTTGGGGGGACACAGATACGCAGTATTTT
CDR3aa: CASSEFWGDTDTQYF

v_gene: TRBV20-1
abundance: few
d_gene: -
j_gene: TRBJ2-1
CDR3nt: TGCAGTGCTAGGAATAGCAATGAGCAGTTCTTC
CDR3aa: CSARNSNEQFF

v_gene: TRBV4-3
abundance: -
d_gene: -
j_gene: TRBJ1-4
CDR3nt: TGCGCCAGCAGCCAAGATCCGAGGGTCGTGACGCTTGAAAAACTGTTTTTT
CDR3aa: CASSQDPRVVTLEKLFF

v_gene: TRBV29-1
abundance: -
d_gene: -
j_gene: TRBJ1-4
CDR3nt: TGCAGCGTTCGATTTTCAGGGGTGAGGAATGAAAAACTGTTTTTT
CDR3aa: CSVRFSGVRNEKLFF

v_gene: TRBV6-1
abundance: -
d_gene: -
j_gene: TRBJ1-2
CDR3nt: TGTGCCAGCAGTGAAGTTCGATGGGCTGGCTACACCTTC
CDR3aa: CASSEVRWAGYTF

v_gene: TRBV27
abundance: -
d_gene: TRBD1
j_gene: TRBJ1-2
CDR3nt: TGTGCCAGCCGGGACAGCTATGGCTACACCTTC
CDR3aa: CASRDSYGYTF

v_gene: TRBV9
abundance: -
d_gene: -
j_gene: TRBJ2-7
CDR3nt: TGTGCCAGCAGCCCAGGGGGAAGCGGGTACGAGCAGTACTTC
CDR3aa: CASSPGGSGYEQYF

v_gene: TRBV30
abundance: -
d_gene: -
j_gene: TRBJ1-4
CDR3nt: TGTGCCTGCCGGCCGGCGGGGGCCGGGGAAAAACTGTTTTTT
CDR3aa: CACRPAGAGEKLFF

v_gene: TRBV9
abundance: -
d_gene: TRBD2
j_gene: TRBJ2-7
CDR3nt: TGTGCCAGCAGCCCGGGACTAGCGGAGGGAGCCTACGAGCAGTACTTC
CDR3aa: CASSPGLAEGAYEQYF

v_gene: TRBV5-6
abundance: -
d_gene: TRBD2
j_gene: TRBJ2-1
CDR3nt: TGTGCCAGCAGCCAAAGTCGCCTAGCGGGGGGACATTACAATGAGCAGTTCTTC
CDR3aa: CASSQSRLAGGHYNEQFF

v_gene: TRBV5-1
abundance: -
d_gene: TRBD1
j_gene: TRBJ1-2
CDR3nt: TGCGCCAGCAGCTTGGGGGGACAGGGGGCGCTCGGCTATGGCTACACCTTC
CDR3aa: CASSLGGQGALGYGYTF

v_gene: TRBV4-3
abundance: few
d_gene: -
j_gene: TRBJ1-6
CDR3nt: TGCGCCAGCAGCCAAGCGGAGAGAGTGATTTCACCCCTCCACTTT
CDR3aa: CASSQAERVISPLHF

v_gene: TRBV19
abundance: -
d_gene: TRBD1
j_gene: TRBJ1-2
CDR3nt: TGTGCCAGTTATACCGGGACAGGGGGCGCGTCAAACTATGGCTACACCTTC
CDR3aa: CASYTGTGGASNYGYTF

v_gene: TRBV9
abundance: -
d_gene: TRBD2
j_gene: TRBJ2-1
CDR3nt: TGTGCCAGCAGCCTAGGGGGGACTAGCGGGACTGAGCAGTTCTTC
CDR3aa: CASSLGGTSGTEQFF

v_gene: TRBV9
abundance: -
d_gene: -
j_gene: TRBJ2-3
CDR3nt: TGTGCCAGCAGCCAGGGAACCACAGATACGCAGTATTTT
CDR3aa: CASSQGTTDTQYF

v_gene: TRBV7-7
abundance: -
d_gene: TRBD2
j_gene: TRBJ2-5
CDR3nt: TGTGCTAGCAGCGGGACTAGCGGGGGGGCCCAGTACTTC
CDR3aa: CASSGTSGGAQYF

v_gene: TRBV10-3
abundance: -
d_gene: -
j_gene: TRBJ1-5
CDR3nt: TGTGCCATCAGTGAGTGGGGGGGAGGTCAGCCCCAGCATTTT
CDR3aa: CAISEWGGGQPQHF

v_gene: TRBV7-9
abundance: -
d_gene: -
j_gene: TRBJ1-2
CDR3nt: TGTGCCAGCAGCTTCGTTGGGGCAGGGAACTATGGCTACACCTTC
CDR3aa: CASSFVGAGNYGYTF

v_gene: TRBV7-8
abundance: -
d_gene: TRBD1
j_gene: TRBJ1-5
CDR3nt: TGTGCCAGCAGCCCGACGACAGGGACCAATCAGCCCCAGCATTTT
CDR3aa: CASSPTTGTNQPQHF

v_gene: TRBV4-1
abundance: -
d_gene: TRBD1
j_gene: TRBJ1-4
CDR3nt: TGCGCCAGCAGCCCGAACTTCACAGGGGGCGAAGGGAATGAAAAACTGTTTTTT
CDR3aa: CASSPNFTGGEGNEKLFF

v_gene: TRBV6-4
abundance: -
d_gene: TRBD1
j_gene: TRBJ2-3
CDR3nt: TGTGCCAGCAGTGCTACCGGGACAGGTGGCACAGATACGCAGTATTTT
CDR3aa: CASSATGTGGTDTQYF

v_gene: TRBV7-9
abundance: -
d_gene: -
j_gene: TRBJ2-7
CDR3nt: TGTGCCAGCAGCTTTGAGTCCAGGAAATACGAGCAGTACTTC
CDR3aa: CASSFESRKYEQYF

v_gene: TRBV7-9
abundance: -
d_gene: -
j_gene: TRBJ2-7
CDR3nt: TGTTCCAGCAGTTCTCCAGGGGACGGCTACGAGCAGTACTTC
CDR3aa: CSSSSPGDGYEQYF

v_gene: TRBV5-4
abundance: -
d_gene: TRBD1
j_gene: TRBJ2-7
CDR3nt: TGTGCCAGCAGCCCCTCCGGGACAGGGACTCCTCTCGAGCAGTACTTC
CDR3aa: CASSPSGTGTPLEQYF